This TCR beta chain came from a study of T-cell memory formation after mild COVID-19. Findings of the study overall: CD4+ bias marked clones expanding day 15 to 37, unlike balanced contracting clones.

MiXCR, applied by TCRdb to the 5' RACE reads, yields one record per CDR3 protein. Of fewer than 650,000 distinct CDR3 sequences listed, 15% to 20% are singletons. The CDR3 is 12 amino acids. Germline-derived CDR1 and CDR2 are SQVTM and ANQGSEA. V lost 5 bases and J lost 3; bases outside the gene matches: 3. About this clonotype itself: Antigen: not known.

The V and J genes are TRBV29-1 and TRBJ2-7; 8 bases match TRBD2. The sequenced material came from PBMCs or a T cell subset sorted from them (not recorded which). The clonotype originates from an adult woman who had mild COVID-19 (a few samples of this study predate the infection). Cell type and time point are not known. The CDR3 reads CSVTSGYYEQYF. The CDR3 bases are TGCAGCGTTACTAGCGGCTACTACGAGCAGTACTTC.